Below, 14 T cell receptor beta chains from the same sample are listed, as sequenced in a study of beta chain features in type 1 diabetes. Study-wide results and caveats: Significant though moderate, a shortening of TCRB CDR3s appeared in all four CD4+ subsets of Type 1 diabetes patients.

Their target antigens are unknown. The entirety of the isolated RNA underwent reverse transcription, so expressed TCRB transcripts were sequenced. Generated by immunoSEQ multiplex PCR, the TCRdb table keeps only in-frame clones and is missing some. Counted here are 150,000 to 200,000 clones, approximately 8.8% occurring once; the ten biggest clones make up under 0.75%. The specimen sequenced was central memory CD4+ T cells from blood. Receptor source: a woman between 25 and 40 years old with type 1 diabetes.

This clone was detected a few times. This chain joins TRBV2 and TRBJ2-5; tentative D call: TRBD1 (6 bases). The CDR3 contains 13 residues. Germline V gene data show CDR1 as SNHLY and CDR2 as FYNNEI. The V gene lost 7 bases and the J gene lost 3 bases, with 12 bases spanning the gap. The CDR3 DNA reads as TGTGCCAGCAACCTAGACAGGAAAGAGACCCAGTACTTC. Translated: CASNLDRKETQYF. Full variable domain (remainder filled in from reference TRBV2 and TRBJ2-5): EPEVTQTPSHQVTQMGQEVILRCVPISNHLYFYWYRQILGQKVEFLVSFYNNEISEKSEIFDDQFSVERPDGSNFTLKIRSTKLEDSAMYFCASNLDRKETQYFGPGTRLLVL.

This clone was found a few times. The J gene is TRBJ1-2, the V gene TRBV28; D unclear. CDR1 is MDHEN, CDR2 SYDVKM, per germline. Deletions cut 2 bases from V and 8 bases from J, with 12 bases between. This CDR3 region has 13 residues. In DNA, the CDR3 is TGTGCCAGCAGTTTACCCAGACTTGACGGCTACACCTTC. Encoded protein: CASSLPRLDGYTF.

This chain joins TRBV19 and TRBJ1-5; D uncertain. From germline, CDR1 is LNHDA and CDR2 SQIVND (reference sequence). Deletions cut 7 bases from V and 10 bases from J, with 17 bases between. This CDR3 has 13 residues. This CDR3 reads CASTQFIFQPQHF. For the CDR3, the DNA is TGTGCCAGTACCCAGTTTATCTTTCAACCCCAGCATTTT.

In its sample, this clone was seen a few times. Here the CDR3 DNA reads TGCGCCAGCAGCCAAGTCGGTCCCGGGACAGTTACTAACTATGGCTACACCTTC. Amino acid sequence: CASSQVGPGTVTNYGYTF. The gene calls are TRBV4-1 and TRBJ1-2, with 7 bases matching TRBD1. Germline loops: CDR1 MGHRA, CDR2 YSYEKL. The CDR3 has 18 residues. V dropped 1 base and J dropped 0; count of bases not matched to a gene: 11.

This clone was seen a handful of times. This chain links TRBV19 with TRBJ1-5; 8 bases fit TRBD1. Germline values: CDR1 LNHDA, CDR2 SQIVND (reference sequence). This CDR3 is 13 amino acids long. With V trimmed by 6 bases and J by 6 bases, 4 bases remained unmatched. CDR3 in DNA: TGTGCCAGTAGCGGACAGGGCGGTCAGCCCCAGCATTTT. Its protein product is CASSGQGGQPQHF.

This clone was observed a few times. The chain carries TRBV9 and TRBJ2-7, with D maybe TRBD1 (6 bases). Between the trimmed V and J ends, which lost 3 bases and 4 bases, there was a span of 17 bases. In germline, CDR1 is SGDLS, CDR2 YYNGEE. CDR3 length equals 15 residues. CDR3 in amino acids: CASSAGTFMGYEQYF. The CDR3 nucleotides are TGTGCCAGCAGCGCCGGGACATTCATGGGATACGAGCAGTACTTC. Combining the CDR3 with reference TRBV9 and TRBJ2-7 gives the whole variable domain DSGVTQTPKHLITATGQRVTLRCSPRSGDLSVYWYQQSLDQGLQFLIQYYNGEERAKGNILERFSAQQFPDLHSELNLSSLELGDSALYFCASSAGTFMGYEQYFGPGTRLTVT.

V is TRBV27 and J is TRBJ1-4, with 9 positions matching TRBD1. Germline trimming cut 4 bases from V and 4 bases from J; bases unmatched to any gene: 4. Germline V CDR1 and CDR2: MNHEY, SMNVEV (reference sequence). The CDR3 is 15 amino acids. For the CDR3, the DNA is TGTGCCAGCAGTTCCCCGGACAGGGGTAATGAAAAACTGTTTTTT. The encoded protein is CASSSPDRGNEKLFF.

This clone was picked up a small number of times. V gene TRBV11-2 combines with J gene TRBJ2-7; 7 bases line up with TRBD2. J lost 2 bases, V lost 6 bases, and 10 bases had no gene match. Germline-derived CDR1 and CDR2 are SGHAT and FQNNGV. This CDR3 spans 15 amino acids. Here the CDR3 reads CASSPGAGETYEQYF. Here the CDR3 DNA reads TGTGCCAGCAGTCCCGGGGCGGGAGAGACCTACGAGCAGTACTTC.

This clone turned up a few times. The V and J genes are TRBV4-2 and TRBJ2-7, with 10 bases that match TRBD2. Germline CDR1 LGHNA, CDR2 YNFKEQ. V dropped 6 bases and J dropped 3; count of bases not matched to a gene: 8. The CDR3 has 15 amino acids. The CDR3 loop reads CASSHNLAGDYEQYF. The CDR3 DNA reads TGTGCCAGCAGTCACAACCTAGCGGGAGACTACGAGCAGTACTTC.

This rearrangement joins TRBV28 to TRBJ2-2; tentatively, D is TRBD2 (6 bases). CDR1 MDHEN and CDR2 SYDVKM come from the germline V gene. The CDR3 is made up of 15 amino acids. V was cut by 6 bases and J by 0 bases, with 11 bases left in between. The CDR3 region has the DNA TGTGCCAGCAGCCCGGGACTGGCGAACACCGGGGAGCTGTTTTTT. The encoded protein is CASSPGLANTGELFF.

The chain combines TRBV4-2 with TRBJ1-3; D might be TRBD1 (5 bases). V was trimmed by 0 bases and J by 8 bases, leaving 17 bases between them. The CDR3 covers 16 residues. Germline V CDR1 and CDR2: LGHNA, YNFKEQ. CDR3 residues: CASSQELRQGGDTIYF. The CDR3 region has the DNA TGTGCCAGCAGCCAAGAATTACGGCAGGGCGGGGACACCATATATTTT.

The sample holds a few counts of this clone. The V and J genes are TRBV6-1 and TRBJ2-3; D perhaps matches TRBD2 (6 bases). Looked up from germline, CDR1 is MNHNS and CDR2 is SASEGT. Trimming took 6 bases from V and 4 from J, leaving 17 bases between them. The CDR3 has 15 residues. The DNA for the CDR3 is TGTGCCAGCAGCGACAATAGCGGTGGTGCAGATACGCAGTATTTT. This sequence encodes CASSDNSGGADTQYF.

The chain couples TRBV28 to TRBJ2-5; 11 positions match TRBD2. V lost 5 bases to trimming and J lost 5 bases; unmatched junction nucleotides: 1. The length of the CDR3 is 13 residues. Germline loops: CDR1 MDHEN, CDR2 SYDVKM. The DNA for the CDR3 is TGTGCCAGCAGTCTAGCGGGAGGCGAGACCCAGTACTTC. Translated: CASSLAGGETQYF.

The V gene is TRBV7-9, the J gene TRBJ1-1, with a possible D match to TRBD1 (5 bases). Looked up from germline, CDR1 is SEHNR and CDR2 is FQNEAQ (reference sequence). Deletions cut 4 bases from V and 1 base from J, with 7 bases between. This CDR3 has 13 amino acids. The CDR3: CASSSGQNTEAFF. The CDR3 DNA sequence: TGTGCCAGCAGCTCCGGACAGAACACTGAAGCTTTCTTT.